This T cell receptor (beta chain) was documented in a study of metastatic and nonmetastatic thyroid tumors. Study context: Patients with malignant and benign thyroid disease provided blood and tumor or nodule tissue, whose repertoires were compared.

Authors' analysis steps: Differences in CDR3 between clinicopathological groups were drawn on to build a classifier intended to discriminate distant-metastatic papillary thyroid cancer patients. TCRdb re-analyzed the PCR reads using MiXCR. V and J calls and clone size were set by TCRdb, not the authors. The sample includes approximately 30,000 clones, 15% to 20% of them seen just once. Every patient was untreated before thyroid surgery. This clone was counted at least ten times. The TCR sequence derives from a female donor with papillary thyroid cancer or a benign thyroid nodule (not recorded which). Some clones in this sample may be carry-over from other donors' samples. The sequenced sample was blood.

The chain's CDR3 is CASSLFRNTEAFF. For the CDR3, the DNA is TGTGCCAGCAGTCTTTTCAGGAACACTGAAGCTTTCTTT. The rearrangement uses TRBV27 and TRBJ1-1; D unclear. This CDR3 comprises 13 residues. V was trimmed by 5 bases and J by 1 base, leaving 8 bases between them. CDR1 is MNHEY, CDR2 SMNVEV, per germline (reference sequence).